This paragraph reports one T cell receptor (beta chain). Antigen specificity is unknown. Donors contributed one heparinised blood draw apiece, averaging approximately 120 mL. Based on CD45RO/CCR7/CD25/CD127/CD95/CD27, CD4+ regulatory, stem cell-like memory, naive and central memory cells were sorted. V was trimmed by 5 bases and J by 8 bases, leaving 15 bases between them. The CDR3 is 13 residues long. Germline V gives CDR1 KGHSH, CDR2 LQKENI. The isolated RNA, all of it, was reverse transcribed, so expressed TCRB transcripts were what got sequenced. Each sample of naive, central memory or regulatory T cells had, on average, approximately 4 million reads. Here immunoSEQ multiplex PCR was the method, and the copy in TCRdb shows in-frame clones only, minus some. The repertoire includes roughly 380,000 clones, around 20% of them detected once, and 0.035% to 0.055% sits in the top ten. This entry is derived from a study of beta chain features in type 1 diabetes.

The study's findings and limits: Naive, central memory and regulatory TCRB repertoires appeared more similar among patients than healthy donors.

The receptor was derived from a woman aged 18 to 35 in good health. Sequencing used naive CD4+ T cells from blood. The chain combines TRBV18 with TRBJ1-1; D is unclear. CDR3 sequence: CASSSPGGTEAFF. In DNA form, the CDR3 reads TGTGCCAGCTCATCCCCGGGAGGAACGGAAGCTTTCTTT.